The 8 T cell receptor beta chains in this list originate from one sample, sequenced in a study of T cell changes during pregnancy in multiple sclerosis. Libraries were prepared by immunoSEQ multiplex PCR; TCRdb keeps only in-frame clonotypes and omits some of them. The sample carries about 36,000 clones, 93% recorded once. The input for sequencing was CD4+ T cells from peripheral blood mononuclear cells, taken in the first trimester of pregnancy. These receptors were collected from a female donor with multiple sclerosis, enrolled in a pregnancy study.

The chain joins TRBV7-2 to TRBJ1-1, with no clear D. This CDR3 has 13 amino acids. Trimming stripped 5 bases from V and 6 bases from J, with 13 bases between. Germline loops: CDR1 SGHTA, CDR2 FQGNSA. The CDR3 bases are TGTGCCAGCAGCACAAGCCCGGGGTCTGAAGCTTTCTTT. Its protein is CASSTSPGSEAFF.

The rearrangement uses TRBV18 and TRBJ2-5, with TRBD2 matching 9 bases. From germline, CDR1 is KGHSH and CDR2 LQKENI. Trimming took 3 bases from V and 1 from J; bases not matched to a gene: 9. CDR3 length equals 17 residues. In nucleotides, the CDR3 is TGTGCCAGCTCACCGGTTAGCGGGGGAAGTATCCAAGAGACCCAGTACTTC. Its protein is CASSPVSGGSIQETQYF.

CDR3 nucleotides: TGCGCCAGCAGGCGGGAGACTAGCACAGATACGCAGTATTTT. Translation gives CASRRETSTDTQYF. The chain is built from TRBV5-1 and TRBJ2-3, with 7 nucleotides matching TRBD2. CDR1 SGHRS and CDR2 YFSETQ come from the germline V gene. CDR3 size: 14 residues. V dropped 5 bases and J dropped 0; count of bases not matched to a gene: 3.

The gene calls are TRBV5-1 and TRBJ1-2; D call uncertain. The length of the CDR3 is 15 residues. The ends were cut back, 0 bases at V and 4 bases at J, with 13 bases in the middle. Germline V gene lookup returns CDR1 SGHRS and CDR2 YFSETQ. The CDR3 nucleotides read TGCGCCAGCAGCTTGGCTGGGGAGATCAGCTATGGCTACACCTTC. Its protein product is CASSLAGEISYGYTF.

This sequence joins TRBV25-1 and TRBJ1-1, with 7 bases aligning to TRBD1. Germline V gene sequence: CDR1 MGHDK, CDR2 SYGVNS. Trimming at V came to 8 bases and at J to 6 bases, leaving 9 bases not matched to a gene. This CDR3 spans 13 amino acids. This CDR3 is CASEDRAKAEAFF. For the CDR3, the DNA is TGTGCCAGCGAAGACAGGGCAAAAGCTGAAGCTTTCTTT.

The chain recombines TRBV7-2 with TRBJ2-7; 13 bases align to TRBD2. The CDR3 has 16 amino acids. With 5 bases clipped from V and 4 bases from J, the junction kept 8 bases outside the gene matches. CDR1 and CDR2 from the germline V gene are SGHTA and FQGNSA. The DNA of the CDR3 is TGTGCCAGCAGCCCAACTAGCGGGAGGGCCAGTTACGAGCAGTACTTC. Its translation: CASSPTSGRASYEQYF.

The CDR3 coding sequence is TGTGCCAGCAGCTTAGCGGGCAGCTCTGGAAACACCATATATTTT. This encodes CASSLAGSSGNTIYF. The chain employs TRBV7-8 and TRBJ1-3; unclear D gene. The CDR3 extends over 15 amino acids. Trimming shortened V by 0 bases and J by 0 bases, and 6 bases separated the two germline ends. Germline V gene sequence: CDR1 SGHVS, CDR2 FQNEAQ.

CDR3 protein: CASSPGTGFGANPPEQYF. The CDR3 DNA reads TGTGCCAGCAGCCCCGGGACAGGGTTTGGGGCTAACCCGCCCGAGCAGTACTTC. The chain recombines TRBV7-6 with TRBJ2-7; 9 nucleotides match TRBD1. The germline gives CDR1 SGHVS, CDR2 FNYEAQ. J was trimmed by 6 bases and V by 5 bases; bases with no gene match: 20. The CDR3 runs 18 residues.